These 19 T cell receptor beta chains share one sample of origin, sequenced in a study of cytomegalovirus exposure and HLA in healthy donors. Vbeta (60) and Jbeta (13) primers were used in the PCR. Repertoires were generated with immunoSEQ multiplex PCR, while TCRdb's copy carries only in-frame clones and drops some. Here the sample spans 90,000 to 140,000 clones, less than 80% being singletons. Source material: PBMCs. These receptors all stem from a young man in good health and CMV-seronegative.

The chain combines TRBV10-1 with TRBJ1-2; D might be TRBD1 (6 bases). Trimming cost V 5 bases and J 2 bases, with 9 bases left between them. This CDR3 spans 13 amino acids. Germline loops: CDR1 WNHNN, CDR2 SYGVQD (reference sequence). CDR3 amino acids: CASSLGTNYGYTF. Here the CDR3 DNA reads TGCGCCAGCAGTCTGGGGACAAACTATGGCTACACCTTC.

V gene TRBV30 combines with J gene TRBJ2-1; D unresolved. The CDR3 runs to 11 residues. Germline assignment: CDR1 GTSNPN and CDR2 SVGIG (reference sequence). With 0 bases removed from V and 10 bases from J, the gap between germline ends came to 7 bases. The CDR3 loop reads CAWSVAGEQFF. CDR3 sequence (DNA): TGTGCCTGGAGTGTCGCAGGCGAGCAGTTCTTC.

V and J are TRBV5-1 and TRBJ2-1; TRBD2 might be the D (6 bases). V was pared by 0 bases and J by 4 bases, with 11 bases between. This CDR3 region has 15 residues. Germline CDR1 SGHRS, CDR2 YFSETQ. CDR3 in amino acids: CASSLAGERYNEQFF. In nucleotides, the CDR3 is TGCGCCAGCAGCTTGGCGGGGGAGCGGTACAATGAGCAGTTCTTC.

This chain connects TRBV7-9 to TRBJ2-5, with D maybe TRBD1 (5 bases). The V and J ends lost 1 base and 1 base respectively, with 7 bases between them. The CDR3 sequence is 14 residues long. CDR1 and CDR2 (germline): SEHNR, FQNEAQ (reference sequence). CDR3: CASSLVTAQETQYF. Written as DNA, the CDR3 is TGTGCCAGCAGCTTAGTGACAGCCCAAGAGACCCAGTACTTC.

This sequence joins TRBV5-1 and TRBJ1-3; TRBD1 matches 11 bases. Germline V gene lookup returns CDR1 SGHRS and CDR2 YFSETQ. V gave up 0 bases and J gave up 4 bases; unmatched junction bases: 3. CDR3 length equals 16 residues. The DNA of the CDR3 is TGCGCCAGCAGCTTGGAAGGGACAGGGGGGGGAAACACCATATATTTT. It is translated as CASSLEGTGGGNTIYF.

J is TRBJ2-2 and V is TRBV4-3, with TRBD1 matching over 7 bases. This CDR3 comprises 14 residues. With 8 bases clipped from V and 5 bases from J, the junction kept 8 bases outside the gene matches. The germline V gene has CDR1 LGHNA and CDR2 YSLEER. CDR3 loop: CASAYQQGTGELFF. Written as DNA, the CDR3 is TGCGCCAGCGCCTATCAACAGGGGACCGGGGAGCTGTTTTTT.

In nucleotides, the CDR3 is TGTGCCAGCAGTTTTAGCGGGGGTTTCACAGATACGCAGTATTTT. This gives the protein CASSFSGGFTDTQYF. J is TRBJ2-3 and V is TRBV27, with TRBD2 identical over 9 bases. V was clipped by 3 bases and J by 2 bases; unmatched bases: 3. Per germline, CDR1 MNHEY and CDR2 SMNVEV (reference sequence). The CDR3 runs 15 residues.

V is TRBV19 and J is TRBJ2-3; no definite D call. This CDR3 has 15 amino acids. The V end was cut by 3 bases, the J end by 3 bases, with 13 bases between. The V gene's germline CDR1 is LNHDA and CDR2 SQIVND (reference sequence). CDR3 DNA: TGTGCCAGTAGTATCGCTTGGTACGCGACAGATACGCAGTATTTT. The encoded protein is CASSIAWYATDTQYF.

The chain carries TRBV6-5 and TRBJ2-1; 7 bases agree with TRBD2. V lost 2 bases to trimming and J lost 9 bases; unmatched junction nucleotides: 4. Per the germline V gene, CDR1 is MNHEY and CDR2 is SVGAGI. The length of the CDR3 is 13 residues. CDR3 in DNA: TGTGCCAGCAGTTACCGTGGGGGGGGTGAGCAGTTCTTC. This sequence encodes CASSYRGGGEQFF.

The V and J genes are TRBV14 and TRBJ1-6; unclear D gene. Trimming took 0 bases from V and 8 from J, leaving 14 bases between them. This CDR3 is built from 16 residues. Germline-derived CDR1 and CDR2 are SGHDN and FVKESK. CDR3 protein: CASSQEMVNKHSPLHF. The CDR3 coding sequence is TGTGCCAGCAGCCAAGAGATGGTCAACAAACATTCACCCCTCCACTTT.

V usage is TRBV10-2 and J usage is TRBJ1-1; D unclear. Germline CDR1 reads WSHSY; CDR2 reads SAAADI. V was pared by 3 bases and J by 5 bases, with 7 bases between. The length of the CDR3 is 12 residues. The CDR3 here is CASSELETEAFF. CDR3 sequence (DNA): TGCGCCAGCAGTGAATTAGAGACTGAAGCTTTCTTT.

This chain links TRBV19 with TRBJ2-7; the D gene is possibly TRBD2 (6 bases). This CDR3 has 14 residues. V was trimmed by 5 bases and J by 3 bases, leaving 14 bases between them. Germline CDR1 is LNHDA and CDR2 is SQIVND (reference sequence). CDR3 protein: CASSERMGGYEQYF. In DNA, the CDR3 is TGTGCCAGTAGTGAAAGAATGGGAGGCTACGAGCAGTACTTC.

The chain recombines TRBV19 with TRBJ1-5; weak D call: TRBD1 (6 bases). Germline loops: CDR1 LNHDA, CDR2 SQIVND (reference sequence). Trimming pared 10 bases from V and 5 bases from J, leaving 18 bases between. The CDR3 has 14 amino acids. This chain's CDR3 is CATKHRDTYQPQHF. In nucleotides, the CDR3 is TGTGCCACCAAGCACAGGGACACTTATCAGCCCCAGCATTTT.

This chain links TRBV5-4 with TRBJ2-7; 11 nucleotides match TRBD1. The V segment lost 4 bases and the J segment 4 bases; nucleotides outside the gene matches: 7. The germline V gene encodes CDR1 SGHNT and CDR2 YYREEE (reference sequence). CDR3 length: 15 amino acids. This chain's CDR3 is CASSPSWDRGYEQYF. DNA for the CDR3: TGTGCCAGCAGCCCGAGTTGGGACAGGGGGTACGAGCAGTACTTC.

The chain recombines TRBV4-1 with TRBJ1-5; the match to TRBD1 covers 7 bases. This CDR3 has 17 residues. With V trimmed by 1 base and J by 4 bases, 10 bases remained unmatched. The germline gives CDR1 MGHRA, CDR2 YSYEKL. CDR3 residues: CASSQVIRGTVNQPQHF. The CDR3 coding sequence is TGCGCCAGCAGCCAAGTAATTAGAGGGACAGTTAATCAGCCCCAGCATTTT.

CDR3 sequence reads: CASSPEVTGWGGYTF. The CDR3 DNA follows: TGTGCCAGCTCGCCCGAGGTAACAGGGTGGGGTGGCTACACCTTC. This chain joins TRBV25-1 and TRBJ1-2, with D possibly TRBD1 on 6 matching bases. The CDR3 has 15 residues. V was pared by 8 bases and J by 7 bases, with 23 bases between. CDR1 MGHDK and CDR2 SYGVNS come from the germline V gene.

The chain is built from TRBV30 and TRBJ2-3, with TRBD2 as a possible D gene (6 bases). The CDR3 consists of 12 residues. Between the trimmed V and J ends, which lost 4 bases and 1 base, there was a span of 6 bases. Per germline, CDR1 GTSNPN and CDR2 SVGIG (reference sequence). CDR3 residues: CAWTGGTDTQYF. The DNA for the CDR3 is TGTGCCTGGACGGGGGGCACAGATACGCAGTATTTT.

J is TRBJ1-5 and V is TRBV15, with D tentatively TRBD1 (6 bases). The germline V gene encodes CDR1 LNHNV and CDR2 YYDKDF (reference sequence). This CDR3 comprises 14 residues. Trimming left V 2 bases short and J 1 base short, with 6 bases between. The DNA for the CDR3 is TGTGCCACCAGCAGAACAGGGAGCAATCAGCCCCAGCATTTT. Translated, it gives CATSRTGSNQPQHF.

The J gene is TRBJ2-7, the V gene TRBV29-1; maybe TRBD2 (6 bases). The CDR3 has 12 amino acids. V was cut by 6 bases and J by 3 bases, with 12 bases left in between. Germline CDR1 SQVTM, CDR2 ANQGSEA. The CDR3 is CSVQTRGYEQYF. The CDR3 DNA reads as TGCAGCGTCCAGACTAGGGGCTACGAGCAGTACTTC.